A single sample is the source of the 11 T cell receptor beta chains below, sequenced in a study of human T cells and chemical hapten exposure. TCRdb redid the calling of the RACE reads with MiXCR, one entry per CDR3 protein. Of tens of thousands of distinct CDR3 sequences listed, around 4.1% are singletons. The time point denotes: healthy volunteer bleed at 2 weeks. The study extracted total RNA from unfractionated whole blood. The sequenced material came from whole blood. These receptors originate from a female donor in good health. Some clones in this sample may be carry-over from other donors' samples.

This clonotype was counted many times. The chain joins TRBV29-1 to TRBJ2-7; weak D call: TRBD1 (5 bases). Between the trimmed V and J ends, which lost 2 bases and 1 base, there was a span of 9 bases. CDR1 SQVTM and CDR2 ANQGSEA come from the germline V gene. The CDR3 is 13 residues long. CDR3 in amino acids: CSVEIDRSYEQYF. DNA for the CDR3: TGCAGCGTTGAAATAGACAGATCCTACGAGCAGTACTTC.

This clonotype was seen at least ten times. The CDR3 region is CASSFRGGAEAFF. The CDR3 DNA follows: TGTGCCAGCAGCTTCCGGGGGGGGGCTGAAGCTTTCTTT. V gene TRBV7-2 combines with J gene TRBJ1-1; D is perhaps TRBD1 (5 bases). Germline V gives CDR1 SGHTA, CDR2 FQGNSA. The length of the CDR3 is 13 residues. V lost 3 bases, J lost 6 bases, and 11 bases lay in between.

In this sample, this clonotype is medium-sized. The rearrangement links TRBV4-3 to TRBJ2-7; D may be TRBD1 (6 bases). Germline CDR1 and CDR2: LGHNA and YSLEER. The CDR3 has 15 residues. V was pared by 3 bases and J by 4 bases, with 16 bases between. For the CDR3, the DNA is TGCGCCAGCAGCCAGGCGGTAGGACAGCCTTACGAGCAGTACTTC. It yields the protein CASSQAVGQPYEQYF.

Turning to this clonotype: The junction departs from germline at one end; a sequencing error may be responsible. The chain links TRBV5-5 to TRBJ1-6; TRBD1 aligns across 8 bases. Germline CDR1 SGHKS, CDR2 YYEKEE (reference sequence). The CDR3 is 16 residues long. As DNA, the CDR3 is TGTGCCAGCAGCCAATCCGCTCAGGGGGCGAATTCACCCCCCCACTTT. Amino acids: CASSQSAQGANSPPHF.

This clonotype was picked up many times. V gene TRBV3-1 combines with J gene TRBJ2-2; D ambiguous. The germline CDR1 and CDR2 sequences are LGHDT and YNNKEL (reference sequence). V lost 1 base and J lost 5, with 5 bases in between. CDR3 length equals 13 residues. In nucleotides, the CDR3 is TGTGCCAGCAGCCAAGCGTGGACCGGGGAGCTGTTTTTT. Translated: CASSQAWTGELFF. Supplemented by reference TRBV3-1 and TRBJ2-2, the full variable domain reads DTAVSQTPKYLVTQMGNDKSIKCEQNLGHDTMYWYKQDSKKFLKIMFSYNNKELIINETVPNRFSPKSPDKAHLNLHINSLELGDSAVYFCASSQAWTGELFFGEGSRLTVL.

This clonotype has only a few counts. Here the CDR3 reads CAISDQGKESQFF. DNA for the CDR3: TGTGCCATTTCGGATCAGGGAAAGGAGTCGCAGTTCTTC. This sequence joins TRBV6-6 and TRBJ2-1, with a tentative D call TRBD1 (5 bases). CDR1 and CDR2 (germline): MNHNY, SVGAGI (reference sequence). This CDR3 spans 13 amino acids. V lost 10 bases to trimming and J lost 12 bases, with 22 bases between them.

There are many counts of this clonotype. This chain links TRBV28 with TRBJ1-5; 7 bases map to TRBD1. With V trimmed by 5 bases and J by 5 bases, 12 bases remained unmatched. Germline V gene sequence: CDR1 MDHEN, CDR2 SYDVKM. The CDR3 is 16 amino acids. The CDR3 spells CASSPTTGRGDQPQHF. In DNA form, the CDR3 reads TGTGCCAGCAGTCCCACGACAGGGCGAGGGGATCAGCCCCAGCATTTT.

This chain uses TRBV28 with TRBJ1-1; D unclear. The CDR3 is 14 residues long. Trimming stripped 2 bases from V and 3 bases from J, with 10 bases between. The germline V gene has CDR1 MDHEN and CDR2 SYDVKM. The chain's CDR3 is CASSLTQIYTEAFF. In nucleotides, the CDR3 is TGTGCCAGCAGTTTAACACAGATATACACTGAAGCTTTCTTT.

This clonotype was detected many times. The CDR3 here is CASSNTDTQYF. CDR3 coding DNA: TGTGCCAGCAGCAACACAGATACGCAGTATTTT. This chain links TRBV12-3 or TRBV12-4 with TRBJ2-3; D gene uncertain. Trimming cost V 6 bases and J 2 bases, with 3 bases left between them. The CDR3 runs 11 residues.

The chain couples TRBV2 to TRBJ2-5; 8 nucleotides align to TRBD1. With V trimmed by 6 bases and J by 4 bases, 10 bases remained unmatched. This CDR3 comprises 15 residues. Per germline, CDR1 SNHLY and CDR2 FYNNEI. CDR3 in DNA: TGTGCCAGCAGCGAGACAGGGGTTGACGCAGAGACCCAGTACTTC. It encodes CASSETGVDAETQYF. The full variable domain, with the rest looked up from reference TRBV2 and TRBJ2-5, is EPEVTQTPSHQVTQMGQEVILRCVPISNHLYFYWYRQILGQKVEFLVSFYNNEISEKSEIFDDQFSVERPDGSNFTLKIRSTKLEDSAMYFCASSETGVDAETQYFGPGTRLLVL.

In this sample, this clonotype turned up many times. This chain links TRBV12-3 or TRBV12-4 with TRBJ2-6, with no clear D. The CDR3 extends over 14 amino acids. With 5 bases removed from V and 0 bases from J, the gap between germline ends came to 5 bases. Here the CDR3 DNA reads TGTGCCAGCAGTAGAAACTCTGGGGCCAACGTCCTGACTTTC. Translating gives CASSRNSGANVLTF.